This entry describes one T cell receptor (beta chain). The antigen is undetermined. Germline V gives CDR1 MGHRA, CDR2 YSYEKL. Deletions cut 2 bases from V and 3 bases from J, with 13 bases between. This CDR3 contains 16 residues. Excluded were patients having autoimmune disease history or systemic immunosuppression. This entry is derived from a study of OX40 agonist ivuxolimab in advanced cancers. Across the study: Patients in dose escalation had liver, melanoma, kidney or head and neck cancers. Patients were 82.7% male with ages roughly 20 to 80, mean 60.

Only in-frame clones appear in the TCRdb table, and some are missing; sequencing was by immunoSEQ multiplex PCR. This table has tens of thousands of clones, more than 85% appearing once. General study findings and limits: At 0.1-3.0 mg/kg, partial responders had clonal expansion among the lowest observed.

This TCR was recovered from an adult with an advanced solid tumor such as melanoma, head and neck, liver or kidney cancer. The chain combines TRBV4-1 with TRBJ2-2, with a tentative D call TRBD1 (5 bases). The sequences come from CD4+ or CD8+ T cells sorted from blood, collected in a trial of the OX40 agonist ivuxolimab. The CDR3 region is CASSQSKGLDTGELFF. CDR3 DNA sequence: TGCGCCAGCAGCCAATCAAAGGGGCTGGACACCGGGGAGCTGTTTTTT.